These 7 T cell receptor beta chains were sequenced from one sample in a study of T cells in Graves' hyperthyroidism and ophthalmopathy (dated by TCRdb to about 2019). The library came from multiplex PCR. Sequenced on an Illumina HiSeq 2000. Amplification of TCR beta CDR3 regions was carried out from RNA transcripts. The first round of RT-PCR for the TCR CDR3 was performed with the HTBI primer set and the Qiagen OneStep RT-PCR kit. The raw public data were reprocessed by TCRdb itself: fastp quality trimming at Q25, MiXCR clonotype calling, in-frame beta chains only. Rows are unified per CDR3 protein, each entry keeping the most common DNA and genes. The sample has almost 350,000 distinct CDR3 sequences on record, 18% of them singletons. The ten top clones hold around 15% of the sample. The specimen sequenced was blood. These receptors originate from a woman aged 35 to 49 with Graves' ophthalmopathy.

This clonotype was observed many times. The rearrangement joins TRBV6-2 or TRBV6-3 to TRBJ2-2; possible D gene TRBD1, 5 bases. Germline CDR1 reads MNHEY; CDR2 reads SVGEGT. Trimming removed 6 bases from V and 4 bases from J, with 9 bases in between. This CDR3 spans 13 amino acids. The CDR3 is CASSRQLTGELFF. The CDR3 bases are TGTGCCAGCAGCCGACAGCTCACCGGGGAGCTGTTTTTT.

This clonotype was seen repeatedly, ten times or more. The CDR3 DNA sequence: TGTGCCAGCCTATCCTGGGCGGTTTACTATGGCTACACCTTC. Protein product: CASLSWAVYYGYTF. The rearrangement links TRBV2 to TRBJ1-2; D is uncertain. The V gene's germline CDR1 is SNHLY and CDR2 FYNNEI. The CDR3 length is 14 residues. V was clipped by 8 bases and J by 3 bases, with 16 bases between them. Based on the CDR3 plus reference TRBV2 and TRBJ1-2, the full variable domain is EPEVTQTPSHQVTQMGQEVILRCVPISNHLYFYWYRQILGQKVEFLVSFYNNEISEKSEIFDDQFSVERPDGSNFTLKIRSTKLEDSAMYFCASLSWAVYYGYTFGSGTRLTVV.

This clonotype is a singleton in its sample. The chain joins TRBV28 to TRBJ1-1; weak D call: TRBD1 (5 bases). The length of the CDR3 is 13 residues. Trimming took off 6 bases at V and 11 bases at J, with 19 bases between the two ends. Germline CDR1 reads MDHEN; CDR2 reads SYDVKM. CDR3 nucleotide sequence: TGTGCCAGCAGCGACGCGGGGGTGGCTCGCGCTTTCTTT. Translated, it gives CASSDAGVARAFF.

V is TRBV12-3 or TRBV12-4 and J is TRBJ1-5; 8 nucleotides agree with TRBD1. V dropped 6 bases and J dropped 2; count of bases not matched to a gene: 6. CDR3 length equals 15 residues. CDR3 amino acids: CASSRQGKGNQPQHF. The CDR3 DNA reads as TGTGCCAGCAGCCGACAGGGGAAGGGCAATCAGCCCCAGCATTTT.

This clonotype came up many times. The chain recombines TRBV30 with TRBJ1-2, with 7 nucleotides matching TRBD1. This CDR3 is built from 15 residues. CDR1 and CDR2 from the germline V gene are GTSNPN and SVGIG (reference sequence). V lost 3 bases, J lost 1 base, and 8 bases stayed unmatched. CDR3 residues: CAWRATGQINYGYTF. The DNA for the CDR3 is TGTGCCTGGAGGGCGACGGGACAGATTAACTATGGCTACACCTTC.

The chain is built from TRBV30 and TRBJ2-2; 8 nucleotides match TRBD1. There are 15 residues in the CDR3. The junction had 8 bases not matched to a gene; V was cut back by 7 bases and J by 1 base. Germline V lookup: CDR1 GTSNPN, CDR2 SVGIG (reference sequence). CDR3 in DNA: TGTGCCTCCGGAACCGGGACAGGGAACACCGGGGAGCTGTTTTTT. Translated: CASGTGTGNTGELFF.

This clonotype has ten or more counts. The V and J genes are TRBV20-1 and TRBJ2-2; tentatively, D is TRBD1 (5 bases). The length of the CDR3 is 15 residues. V shed 0 bases and J shed 1 base, with 9 bases lying between them. Germline CDR1 DFQATT, CDR2 SNEGSKA (reference sequence). In DNA form, the CDR3 reads TGCAGTGCTAGAGATTACAGGAGGAACACCGGGGAGCTGTTTTTT. The encoded protein is CSARDYRRNTGELFF.